One sample yielded the 8 T cell receptor beta chains listed below, sequenced in a study of Tregs in tolerant kidney transplant recipients. The data were produced by immunoSEQ multiplex PCR, yet TCRdb's version contains in-frame clones alone and is incomplete. The sample records tens of thousands of clones, about 91% being singletons. The input for sequencing was Tregs from blood, taken before the transplant. The source of these receptors is a human donor who received a combined kidney and bone marrow transplant.

CDR3 coding DNA: TGTGCCAGCAGTACCCCCGTGGGACAGGCCTACTCTGGGGCCAACGTCCTGACTTTC. This sequence encodes CASSTPVGQAYSGANVLTF. The chain carries TRBV2 and TRBJ2-6, with 8 bases lining up with TRBD1. The CDR3 is 19 residues long. Germline assignment: CDR1 SNHLY and CDR2 FYNNEI. Trimming at V came to 5 bases and at J to 0 bases, leaving 12 bases not matched to a gene.

The chain employs TRBV28 and TRBJ2-1; 13 nucleotides match TRBD2. CDR3 length equals 15 residues. Per germline, CDR1 MDHEN and CDR2 SYDVKM. V trimming: 6 bases; J trimming: 8 bases; junction bases outside the gene matches: 7. CDR3 DNA sequence: TGTGCCAGCAGCCGGACTAGCGGGAGAACGGATGAGCAGTTCTTC. As protein: CASSRTSGRTDEQFF.

The CDR3 sequence is CRAGSTAEAFF. The CDR3 bases are TGCAGGGCGGGGTCGACCGCTGAAGCTTTCTTT. The V gene is TRBV29-1, the J gene TRBJ1-1; D is uncertain. The germline V gene has CDR1 SQVTM and CDR2 ANQGSEA. The CDR3 spans 11 residues.

This sequence joins TRBV5-1 and TRBJ1-5; D is perhaps TRBD1 (6 bases). Trimming took off 0 bases at V and 4 bases at J, with 11 bases between the two ends. Germline V gene sequence: CDR1 SGHRS, CDR2 YFSETQ. This CDR3 spans 15 amino acids. Here the CDR3 reads CASSLGGAGNQPQHF. The CDR3 bases are TGCGCCAGCAGCTTGGGGGGGGCTGGAAATCAGCCCCAGCATTTT.

The gene calls are TRBV4-3 and TRBJ2-7; 13 nucleotides match TRBD2. Germline loops: CDR1 LGHNA, CDR2 YSLEER. This CDR3 has 16 amino acids. V lost 0 bases, J lost 2 bases, and 1 base stayed unmatched. The CDR3 DNA sequence: TGCGCCAGCAGCCAAGAAGGACTAGCGGGAGCCTACGAGCAGTACTTC. It codes for CASSQEGLAGAYEQYF.

For the CDR3, the DNA is TGCGCCAGCAGCTTATGGGACAGGACAGATACGCAGTATTTT. It is translated as CASSLWDRTDTQYF. V is TRBV5-1 and J is TRBJ2-3, with 8 bases lining up with TRBD1. The CDR3 is made up of 14 amino acids. The germline CDR1 and CDR2 sequences are SGHRS and YFSETQ. Trimming removed 2 bases from V and 3 bases from J; junction bases left unmatched: 2.

The J gene is TRBJ1-6, the V gene TRBV28; TRBD1 aligns across 12 bases. Trimming took 6 bases from V and 13 from J; bases not matched to a gene: 10. Germline CDR1 reads MDHEN; CDR2 reads SYDVKM. This CDR3 contains 15 residues. For the CDR3, the DNA is TGTGCCAGCAGCCGGGACAGGGGGCGGTTTGAGCCCCTCCACTTT. Translation gives CASSRDRGRFEPLHF.

This clone appeared once. The V call is TRBV6-1, the J call TRBJ1-2; no firm D call. This CDR3 spans 12 amino acids. Germline-derived CDR1 and CDR2 are MNHNS and SASEGT. V was shortened by 1 base and J by 8 bases, with 8 bases between the two germline ends. The DNA for the CDR3 is TGTGCCAGCAGTGAAGGCGCGGGGGGCTACACCTTC. Translated: CASSEGAGGYTF.